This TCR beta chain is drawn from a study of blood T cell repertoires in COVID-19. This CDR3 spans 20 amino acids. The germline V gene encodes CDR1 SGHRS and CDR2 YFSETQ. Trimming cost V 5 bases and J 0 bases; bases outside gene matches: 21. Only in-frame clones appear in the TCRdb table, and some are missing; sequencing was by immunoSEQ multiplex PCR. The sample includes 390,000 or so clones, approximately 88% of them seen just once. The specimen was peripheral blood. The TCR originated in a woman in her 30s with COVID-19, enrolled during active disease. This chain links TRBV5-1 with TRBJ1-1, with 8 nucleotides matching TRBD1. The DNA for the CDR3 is TGCGCCAGCAGTCTTGGTCTTTGGGCAGGGGGCGCGGGGTTGAACACTGAAGCTTTCTTT. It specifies CASSLGLWAGGAGLNTEAFF.